The subject of this entry is one T cell receptor beta chain. Its specificity is unknown. These data are taken from a study of shared clonotypes between healthy human individuals. Turning to the study itself: The donors, two women and a few men, were aged 18 to 49. The study's findings and limits: Shared clonotypes: roughly 5% naive CD4, roughly 3.5% naive CD8, around 2.2% memory CD4, roughly 0.4% memory CD8.

Generated by immunoSEQ multiplex PCR, the TCRdb table keeps only in-frame clones and is missing some. The table records about 2 million clones, about 95% of them present only once. CD45RO-negative, CCR7-positively selected cells formed the naive CD8 fraction, excluding terminally differentiated effector memory CD45RA+ cells. The CDR3 has 13 amino acids. Per germline, CDR1 LGHNA and CDR2 YSLEER. V was clipped by 0 bases and J by 11 bases, with 10 bases between them. The sequence derives from a man aged 18 to 30 in good health. Sequencing was performed on naive CD8+ T cells sorted from blood. The chain recombines TRBV4-3 with TRBJ2-2, with D tentatively TRBD2 (6 bases). In DNA form, the CDR3 reads TGCGCCAGCAGCCAAGATGAGGAGGGTGAGCTGTTTTTT. Translated: CASSQDEEGELFF.